The entry that follows covers one TCR beta chain sequence. The table came from immunoSEQ multiplex PCR; TCRdb's copy has only in-frame clones and leaves some out. The table has about 170,000 clones, 82% seen once. V was clipped by 0 bases and J by 0 bases, with 9 bases between them. The CDR3 covers 16 residues. The V gene's germline CDR1 is MNHEY and CDR2 SVGAGI. This specimen comes from a study of blood T cell repertoires in COVID-19. Across the study: From T cells, B-cell-depleted T cells, or PBMCs came the material, which was cDNA or gDNA.

This receptor was obtained from a woman older than 75 with active or convalescent COVID-19. Sequencing input: peripheral blood. This rearrangement joins TRBV6-5 to TRBJ1-3; D gene ambiguous. In nucleotides, the CDR3 is TGTGCCAGCAGTTACTCGGCAGGCGACTCTGGAAACACCATATATTTT. As protein: CASSYSAGDSGNTIYF.